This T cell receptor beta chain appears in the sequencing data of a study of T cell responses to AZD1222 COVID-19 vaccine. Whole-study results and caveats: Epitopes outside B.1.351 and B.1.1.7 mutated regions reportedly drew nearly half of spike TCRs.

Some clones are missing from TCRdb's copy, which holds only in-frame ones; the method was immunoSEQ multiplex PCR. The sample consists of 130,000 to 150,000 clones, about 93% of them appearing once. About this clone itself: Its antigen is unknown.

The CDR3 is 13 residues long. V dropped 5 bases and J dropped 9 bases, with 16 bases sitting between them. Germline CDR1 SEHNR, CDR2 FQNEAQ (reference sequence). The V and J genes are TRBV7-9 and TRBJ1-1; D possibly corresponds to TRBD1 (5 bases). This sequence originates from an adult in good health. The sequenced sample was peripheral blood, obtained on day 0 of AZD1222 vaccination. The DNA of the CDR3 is TGTGCCAGCAGCAAACGGGACGGAATAAAAGCTTTCTTT. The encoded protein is CASSKRDGIKAFF.